Listed below are T cell receptor beta chains from one sample, sequenced in a study of CD8+CD57+ T cells in acquired aplastic anemia. Using its own MiXCR run on the reads, TCRdb lists one record per CDR3 protein. The sample has tens of thousands of distinct CDR3 sequences, roughly three quarters seen once; the top ten hold 22%. Sequencing used sorted CD4+, CD8+, or CD8+CD57+ T cells (not recorded which) from PBMCs. The receptors come from a human donor in good health, serving as a control. Each CDR3 is given with its conserved first and last residue. The order of the fields is clone size, D gene, J gene, V gene, CDR3 DNA, CDR3 protein. A D gene is named only where the DNA matches it firmly. Expanded clones are given a class, and other clones once, few, many or no size at all.

abundance: .
d_gene: TRBD1
j_gene: TRBJ1-2
v_gene: TRBV25-1
CDR3nt: TGTGCCAGCAGTGAAGAGGGACAGGCGCTTTATGGCTACACCTTC
CDR3aa: CASSEEGQALYGYTF

abundance: many
d_gene: .
j_gene: TRBJ2-1
v_gene: TRBV6-5
CDR3nt: .
CDR3aa: CASSSSPVRLGQFF

abundance: once
d_gene: .
j_gene: TRBJ2-2
v_gene: TRBV19
CDR3nt: TGTGCCAGTAGTGGGTCAGCCACCGGGGAGCTGTTTTTT
CDR3aa: CASSGSATGELFF

abundance: .
d_gene: .
j_gene: TRBJ1-1
v_gene: TRBV15
CDR3nt: TGTGCCACCTGCGGAGACCAGCACGTGGAATCTGAAGCTTTCTTT
CDR3aa: CATCGDQHVESEAFF

abundance: .
d_gene: TRBD1
j_gene: TRBJ1-1
v_gene: TRBV19
CDR3nt: TGTGCCCTCTCTGGGCCAGGGGGCGGTAATGCTTTCTTT
CDR3aa: CALSGPGGGNAFF

abundance: .
d_gene: .
j_gene: TRBJ2-1
v_gene: TRBV10-3
CDR3nt: TGTGCCTCTCTAGGTAGCTCCTACAATGAGCAGTTCTTC
CDR3aa: CASLGSSYNEQFF

abundance: .
d_gene: TRBD1
j_gene: TRBJ1-2
v_gene: TRBV29-1
CDR3nt: TGCAGCGTCGGGACAGCTTCGGTGGAGGGCTACACCTTC
CDR3aa: CSVGTASVEGYTF

abundance: once
d_gene: TRBD2
j_gene: TRBJ2-3
v_gene: TRBV15
CDR3nt: TGTGCCACCAGCAGAGATCTCCAAAGCGGGGAGGCAGATACGCAGTATTTT
CDR3aa: CATSRDLQSGEADTQYF

abundance: .
d_gene: .
j_gene: TRBJ2-7
v_gene: TRBV10-3
CDR3nt: TGTGCCATCAGTGAGGGCTACGAGCAGTACTTC
CDR3aa: CAISEGYEQYF

abundance: .
d_gene: .
j_gene: TRBJ1-5
v_gene: TRBV10-3
CDR3nt: TGTGCCATCAGTGAAGGGGATAGCAATCAGCCCCAGCATTTT
CDR3aa: CAISEGDSNQPQHF

abundance: .
d_gene: .
j_gene: TRBJ2-7
v_gene: TRBV19
CDR3nt: TGTGCCAGTAGTATAGGAAGGAGGAGCTCCTACGAGCAGTACTTC
CDR3aa: CASSIGRRSSYEQYF

abundance: .
d_gene: .
j_gene: TRBJ2-5
v_gene: TRBV7-9
CDR3nt: TGTGCCAGCAGAGCCGGGTCTGAGGAGACCCAGTACTTC
CDR3aa: CASRAGSEETQYF

abundance: .
d_gene: TRBD1
j_gene: TRBJ1-5
v_gene: TRBV10-2
CDR3nt: TGCGCCAGCAGTGTAAGGGGTGGACAGGGAAGTAATCAGCCCCAGCATTTT
CDR3aa: CASSVRGGQGSNQPQHF

abundance: .
d_gene: .
j_gene: TRBJ2-7
v_gene: TRBV14
CDR3nt: TGTGCCAGCAGCCAAAACTACGAGCAGTACTTC
CDR3aa: CASSQNYEQYF

abundance: .
d_gene: TRBD1
j_gene: TRBJ2-1
v_gene: TRBV15
CDR3nt: TGTGCCACCAGCAGAGATCTGGGACAGAACAATGAGCAGTTCTTC
CDR3aa: CATSRDLGQNNEQFF

abundance: once
d_gene: .
j_gene: TRBJ2-1
v_gene: TRBV20-1
CDR3nt: TGCAGTGCTAGAGGACTAGACCCCGAGCAGTTCTTC
CDR3aa: CSARGLDPEQFF

abundance: .
d_gene: .
j_gene: TRBJ2-7
v_gene: TRBV7-2
CDR3nt: TGTGCCAGCAGTTTTACCGGGACCTACGAGCAGTACTTC
CDR3aa: CASSFTGTYEQYF

abundance: .
d_gene: .
j_gene: TRBJ2-5
v_gene: TRBV20-1
CDR3nt: TGCAGTGCTAGAGTATCCGGGGGTTCGGAGACCCAGTACTTC
CDR3aa: CSARVSGGSETQYF

abundance: .
d_gene: .
j_gene: TRBJ2-7
v_gene: TRBV7-9
CDR3nt: TGTGCCAGCAGCTCCGCGTATGTCGAGCAGTACTTC
CDR3aa: CASSSAYVEQYF

abundance: .
d_gene: TRBD2
j_gene: TRBJ2-3
v_gene: TRBV20-1
CDR3nt: TGCAGTGCTAGCGGGGGGGCAGATACGCAGTATTTT
CDR3aa: CSASGGADTQYF

abundance: once
d_gene: TRBD1
j_gene: TRBJ1-1
v_gene: TRBV5-1
CDR3nt: TGCGCCAGCAGACCCGGACAGGGGGAGACTGAAGCTTTCTTT
CDR3aa: CASRPGQGETEAFF

abundance: .
d_gene: .
j_gene: TRBJ1-5
v_gene: TRBV2
CDR3nt: TGTGCCAGCAGTGCCGGTAGCAATCAGCCCCAGCATTTT
CDR3aa: CASSAGSNQPQHF

abundance: .
d_gene: .
j_gene: TRBJ1-4
v_gene: TRBV5-4
CDR3nt: TGTGCCAGCAGCTTGAGGCTCGGAGGCAGCCTCGGAAAACTGTTTTTT
CDR3aa: CASSLRLGGSLGKLFF

abundance: .
d_gene: .
j_gene: TRBJ1-5
v_gene: TRBV10-3
CDR3nt: TGTGCCATCAGCGACGAGGGGGGCGGCAATCAGCCCCAGCATTTT
CDR3aa: CAISDEGGGNQPQHF

abundance: .
d_gene: TRBD1
j_gene: TRBJ1-3
v_gene: TRBV7-8
CDR3nt: TGTGCCAGCAGCTCTAACAGGGGTCCTGGAAACACCATATATTTT
CDR3aa: CASSSNRGPGNTIYF

abundance: .
d_gene: .
j_gene: TRBJ2-3
v_gene: TRBV29-1
CDR3nt: TGCAGCGTTAACACAGATACGCAGTATTTT
CDR3aa: CSVNTDTQYF

abundance: few
d_gene: .
j_gene: TRBJ1-1
v_gene: TRBV20-1
CDR3nt: TGCAGTGCCCTGGGACCGAACACTGAAGCTTTCTTT
CDR3aa: CSALGPNTEAFF

abundance: .
d_gene: .
j_gene: TRBJ1-2
v_gene: TRBV10-2
CDR3nt: TGTGCCATCAGTGACCAGGGCTATGGCTACACCTTC
CDR3aa: CAISDQGYGYTF

abundance: .
d_gene: TRBD1
j_gene: TRBJ1-1
v_gene: TRBV19
CDR3nt: TGTGCCAGTACCTATCCGGGACAGAGGAACACTGAAGCTTTCTTT
CDR3aa: CASTYPGQRNTEAFF

abundance: many
d_gene: TRBD2
j_gene: TRBJ2-3
v_gene: TRBV27
CDR3nt: TGTGCCAGCAGTCCCTCCCGAGGGCTAGCGGGGGGCACAGATACGCAGTATTTT
CDR3aa: CASSPSRGLAGGTDTQYF

abundance: .
d_gene: TRBD1
j_gene: TRBJ1-2
v_gene: TRBV6-1
CDR3nt: TGTGCCAGCAGACCTTGGACAGGGGATGGCTACACCTTC
CDR3aa: CASRPWTGDGYTF

abundance: once
d_gene: TRBD1
j_gene: TRBJ1-2
v_gene: TRBV24-1
CDR3nt: TGTGCCACCAGTGAAGGACAGGATAACTACGGCTACACCTTC
CDR3aa: CATSEGQDNYGYTF

abundance: .
d_gene: TRBD1
j_gene: TRBJ1-2
v_gene: TRBV13
CDR3nt: TGTGCCAGCAGTACAGGGGGGCTCTATGGCTACACCTTC
CDR3aa: CASSTGGLYGYTF

abundance: few
d_gene: .
j_gene: TRBJ2-7
v_gene: TRBV24-1
CDR3nt: TGTGCCACCAGTGAACGACCTCGACAGGAGAGCTCCTACGAGCAGTACTTC
CDR3aa: CATSERPRQESSYEQYF

abundance: .
d_gene: .
j_gene: TRBJ2-7
v_gene: TRBV30
CDR3nt: TGTGCCTGGAGTAGGAACAGGTACGAGCAGTACTTC
CDR3aa: CAWSRNRYEQYF